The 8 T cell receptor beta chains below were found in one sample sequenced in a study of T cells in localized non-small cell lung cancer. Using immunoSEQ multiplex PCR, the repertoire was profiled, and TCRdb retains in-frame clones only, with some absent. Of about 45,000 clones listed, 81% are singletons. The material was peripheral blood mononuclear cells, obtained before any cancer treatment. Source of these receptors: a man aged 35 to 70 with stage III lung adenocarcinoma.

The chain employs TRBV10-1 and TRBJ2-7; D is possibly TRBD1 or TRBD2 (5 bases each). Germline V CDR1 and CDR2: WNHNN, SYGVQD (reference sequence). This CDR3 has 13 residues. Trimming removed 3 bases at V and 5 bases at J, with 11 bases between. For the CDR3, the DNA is TGCGCCAGCAGTGAATCGGGGCTCGACGAGCAGTACTTC. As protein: CASSESGLDEQYF.

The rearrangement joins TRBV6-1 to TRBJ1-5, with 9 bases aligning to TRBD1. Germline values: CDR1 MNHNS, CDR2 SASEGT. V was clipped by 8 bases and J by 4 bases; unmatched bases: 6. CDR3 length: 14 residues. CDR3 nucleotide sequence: TGTGCCAGCCGCGGACAGGGGCTTAATCAGCCCCAGCATTTT. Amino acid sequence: CASRGQGLNQPQHF.

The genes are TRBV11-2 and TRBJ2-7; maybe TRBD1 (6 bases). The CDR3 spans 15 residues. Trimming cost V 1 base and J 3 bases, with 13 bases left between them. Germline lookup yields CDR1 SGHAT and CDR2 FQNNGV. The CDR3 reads CASSLGPWGLYEQYF. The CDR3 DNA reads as TGTGCCAGCAGCTTAGGTCCTTGGGGGCTCTACGAGCAGTACTTC.

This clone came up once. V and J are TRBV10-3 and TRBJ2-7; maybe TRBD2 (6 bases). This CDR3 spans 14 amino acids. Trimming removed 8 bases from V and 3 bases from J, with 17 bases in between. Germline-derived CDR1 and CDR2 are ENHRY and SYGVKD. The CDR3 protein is CAIGDSLAFYEQYF. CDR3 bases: TGTGCCATCGGGGACTCCTTGGCCTTCTACGAGCAGTACTTC.

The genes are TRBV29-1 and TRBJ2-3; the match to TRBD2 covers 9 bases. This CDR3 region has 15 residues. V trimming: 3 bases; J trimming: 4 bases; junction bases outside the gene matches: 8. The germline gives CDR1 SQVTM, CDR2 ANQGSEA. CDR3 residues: CSVERSGGHPDTQYF. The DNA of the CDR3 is TGCAGCGTTGAGAGGAGCGGGGGGCATCCAGATACGCAGTATTTT.

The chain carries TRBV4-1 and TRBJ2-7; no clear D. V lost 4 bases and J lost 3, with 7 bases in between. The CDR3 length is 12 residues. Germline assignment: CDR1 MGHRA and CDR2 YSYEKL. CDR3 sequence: CASSLDGYEQYF. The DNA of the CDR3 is TGCGCCAGCAGCCTGGACGGCTACGAGCAGTACTTC.

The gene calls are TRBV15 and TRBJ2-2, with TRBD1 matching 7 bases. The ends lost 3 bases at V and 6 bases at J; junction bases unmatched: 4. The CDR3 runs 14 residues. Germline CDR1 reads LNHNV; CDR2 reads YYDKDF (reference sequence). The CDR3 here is CATSSDRVAGELFF. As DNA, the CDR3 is TGTGCCACCAGCAGCGACAGGGTCGCCGGGGAGCTGTTTTTT.

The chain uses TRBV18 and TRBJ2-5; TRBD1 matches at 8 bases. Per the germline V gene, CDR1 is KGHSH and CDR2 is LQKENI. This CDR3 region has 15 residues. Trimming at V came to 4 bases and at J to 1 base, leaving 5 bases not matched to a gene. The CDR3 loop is CASSRSGQVQETQYF. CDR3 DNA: TGTGCCAGCTCACGATCGGGACAGGTCCAAGAGACCCAGTACTTC.